In its sample, the clone carrying this T cell receptor (beta chain) was seen many times. After constant-region reverse-primer amplification, full-length variable regions underwent semi-nested PCR with Nested Universal Primer A. Via MiXCR, TCRdb re-called the 5' RACE reads, giving one row per CDR3 protein. In the table there are over 55,000 distinct CDR3 sequences, approximately 31% of which are singletons. From germline, CDR1 is MNHEY and CDR2 SVGAGI. V was cut by 2 bases and J by 4 bases, with 8 bases left in between. There are 13 residues in the CDR3. Naive CD4+ T cells were purified with Tregs depleted by CD25.

The sequenced sample was tumor-infiltrating naive CD4+ T cells sorted from the breast tumor. The subset is: naive CD4+ T cells, CD4+CD45RA+CD25-. This receptor was taken from a female donor with breast cancer. This chain uses TRBV6-5 with TRBJ2-5; D possibly corresponds to TRBD2 (5 bases). CDR3: CASSYGLTETQYF. The CDR3 DNA reads as TGTGCCAGCAGTTACGGACTGACAGAGACCCAGTACTTC.